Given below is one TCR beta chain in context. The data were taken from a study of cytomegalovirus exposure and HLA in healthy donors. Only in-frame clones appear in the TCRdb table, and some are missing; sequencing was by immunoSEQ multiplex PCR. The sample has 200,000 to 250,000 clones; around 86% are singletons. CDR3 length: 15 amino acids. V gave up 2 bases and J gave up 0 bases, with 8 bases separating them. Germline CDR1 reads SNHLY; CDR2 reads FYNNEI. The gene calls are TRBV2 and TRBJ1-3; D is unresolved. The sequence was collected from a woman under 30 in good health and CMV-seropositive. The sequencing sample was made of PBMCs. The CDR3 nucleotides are TGTGCCAGCAGTGAACGGTTGCCCTCTGGAAACACCATATATTTT. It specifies CASSERLPSGNTIYF.